These 14 T cell receptor beta chains were sequenced from one sample in a study of patients and donors after allogeneic stem cell transplantation. Each CDR3 protein is one row after TCRdb ran MiXCR on the RT-PCR reads. The sample has 410,000 or so distinct CDR3 sequences, more than 15% seen once; the top ten hold over 6%. Sequences were obtained from blood, either unsorted or a sorted T cell fraction (not recorded which). The receptors originated from a human donor who was either an allogeneic HSCT recipient or a stem cell or donor lymphocyte infusion donor (not recorded which). It is not recorded whose cells these are; they may come from a transplant donor.

The V and J genes are TRBV4-2 and TRBJ1-1, with D tentatively TRBD1 (6 bases). V lost 3 bases to trimming and J lost 5 bases, with 16 bases between them. This CDR3 has 15 amino acids. Germline loops: CDR1 LGHNA, CDR2 YNFKEQ. Here the CDR3 reads CASSQGARTLTEAFF. Here the CDR3 DNA reads TGTGCCAGCAGCCAGGGGGCGCGAACCTTGACTGAAGCTTTCTTT.

The V call is TRBV11-2, the J call TRBJ2-7; D is ambiguous. V was shortened by 3 bases and J by 3 bases, with 12 bases between the two germline ends. CDR1 is SGHAT and CDR2 is FQNNGV in the germline V gene. CDR3 length: 14 residues. CDR3 DNA sequence: TGTGCCAGCAGCTTTAGGGCCCTGAGCTACGAGCAGTACTTC. Amino acids: CASSFRALSYEQYF.

This clonotype was seen a few times. J is TRBJ2-2 and V is TRBV3-1; 7 bases map to TRBD1. Losses at the gene ends were 7 bases for V and 7 bases for J; bases not matched to a gene: 6. Germline assignment: CDR1 LGHDT and CDR2 YNNKEL (reference sequence). This CDR3 is built from 13 residues. The CDR3 is CASTLRGLGELFF. CDR3 nucleotide sequence: TGTGCCAGCACGTTGAGGGGGCTCGGGGAGCTGTTTTTT.

This chain's CDR3 is CASSPRPTRTNTEAFF. Here the CDR3 DNA reads TGTGCCAGCAGCCCCCGGCCAACAAGGACGAACACTGAAGCTTTCTTT. This chain uses TRBV7-3 with TRBJ1-1; D gene uncertain. V was trimmed by 5 bases and J by 1 base, leaving 17 bases between them. The CDR3 extends over 16 amino acids. Germline loops: CDR1 SGHTA, CDR2 FQGTGA.

CDR3 nucleotide sequence: TGCAGTGTCGGGACCGACTATGGCTACACCTTC. Residues: CSVGTDYGYTF. The chain couples TRBV20-1 to TRBJ1-2; the D gene is possibly TRBD1 (5 bases). Trimming took off 7 bases at V and 3 bases at J, with 9 bases between the two ends. CDR1 and CDR2 from the germline V gene are DFQATT and SNEGSKA (reference sequence). The CDR3 consists of 11 residues.

The chain links TRBV30 to TRBJ2-5; D gene ambiguous. Trimming pared 3 bases from V and 5 bases from J, leaving 10 bases between. This CDR3 comprises 12 residues. Germline CDR1 reads GTSNPN; CDR2 reads SVGIG (reference sequence). Written as DNA, the CDR3 is TGTGCCTGGAGAAACAGAAGGGAGACCCAGTACTTC. This sequence encodes CAWRNRRETQYF.

Only a few counts were recorded for this clonotype. J is TRBJ1-6 and V is TRBV6-2 or TRBV6-3; a weak D match, TRBD1 (6 bases). Germline CDR1 is MNHEY and CDR2 is SVGEGT. This CDR3 contains 15 residues. V lost 3 bases and J lost 10, with 16 bases in between. The CDR3 DNA sequence: TGTGCCAGCAGTTATTTCGGGGGGCGCGAATCACCCCTCCACTTT. As protein: CASSYFGGRESPLHF.

Ten or more counts support this clonotype. This CDR3 reads CASTREAASTDTQYF. CDR3 nucleotides: TGTGCCAGCACGAGAGAAGCGGCTAGCACAGATACGCAGTATTTT. The chain combines TRBV7-9 with TRBJ2-3; the D gene is possibly TRBD2 (5 bases). Germline V lookup: CDR1 SEHNR, CDR2 FQNEAQ (reference sequence). The CDR3 is 15 residues long. Between the trimmed V and J ends, which lost 7 bases and 0 bases, there was a span of 14 bases.

There are a few counts of this clonotype. The V and J genes are TRBV7-4 and TRBJ1-1; tentative D call: TRBD1 (5 bases). This CDR3 has 15 amino acids. Germline V lookup: CDR1 SGHVT, CDR2 SQSDAQ. Between the trimmed V and J ends, which lost 1 base and 4 bases, there was a span of 13 bases. CDR3 nucleotides: TGTGCCAGCAGCTTAGGAGCAGGGTGTGCCACTGAAGCTTTCTTT. Translated: CASSLGAGCATEAFF.

This clonotype was seen repeatedly, ten times or more. The rearrangement uses TRBV12-3 or TRBV12-4 and TRBJ2-3; the match to TRBD2 covers 16 bases. J gave up 4 bases and V 6 bases, and 4 bases lay outside the gene matches. The CDR3 totals 16 residues. The CDR3, as DNA: TGTGCCAGCAGCCGAGGGACTAGCGGGAGGGCAGATACGCAGTATTTT. Translating it yields CASSRGTSGRADTQYF.

This sequence joins TRBV5-1 and TRBJ2-1, with TRBD2 matching 7 bases. Per the germline V gene, CDR1 is SGHRS and CDR2 is YFSETQ. CDR3 length: 15 amino acids. J gave up 5 bases and V 0 bases, and 5 bases lay outside the gene matches. The CDR3 loop is CASSLDMGGNNEQFF. The CDR3 nucleotides read TGCGCCAGCAGCTTGGATATGGGGGGGAACAATGAGCAGTTCTTC. Drawing the rest from reference TRBV5-1 and TRBJ2-1, the complete variable domain is KAGVTQTPRYLIKTRGQQVTLSCSPISGHRSVSWYQQTPGQGLQFLFEYFSETQRNKGNFPGRFSGRQFSNSRSEMNVSTLELGDSALYLCASSLDMGGNNEQFFGPGTRLTVL.

There are many counts of this clonotype. The chain recombines TRBV2 with TRBJ2-3; D is unclear. CDR3 size: 12 residues. Trimming took 7 bases from V and 4 from J, leaving 9 bases between them. The V gene's germline CDR1 is SNHLY and CDR2 FYNNEI. The CDR3 is CASNTGPDTQYF. The CDR3 region has the DNA TGTGCCAGCAATACCGGCCCAGATACGCAGTATTTT.

The chain couples TRBV6-1 to TRBJ1-5; the match to TRBD1 covers 8 bases. There are 15 residues in the CDR3. Germline CDR1 MNHNS, CDR2 SASEGT. With V trimmed by 2 bases and J by 4 bases, 4 bases remained unmatched. CDR3 sequence reads: CASSETGQENQPQHF. CDR3 in DNA: TGTGCCAGCAGTGAAACGGGACAGGAGAATCAGCCCCAGCATTTT.

This clonotype was seen repeatedly, ten times or more. V usage is TRBV5-1 and J usage is TRBJ2-3; possible D gene TRBD1, 6 bases. V was pared by 5 bases and J by 3 bases, with 13 bases between. Germline CDR1 reads SGHRS; CDR2 reads YFSETQ. This CDR3 has 14 amino acids. The CDR3, as DNA: TGCGCCAGCAGAATGGTGCAGGGGACAGATACGCAGTATTTT. Its protein is CASRMVQGTDTQYF.